Each of the 27 T cell receptor beta chains below was sequenced from the same sample in a study of vaccination effects on CD4 cells after COVID-19. CD4+ T cells specific for antigen were expanded with viral peptide pools by the ViraFEST assay before sequencing. Following culture for around 10 days, CD4+ T cells were isolated. A positive SARS-CoV-2 PCR test fell between March and December 2020. These receptors have no identified antigens. Clones were read by immunoSEQ multiplex PCR, and TCRdb kept only the in-frame ones, dropping some. This table has around 47,000 clones, approximately 77% appearing once. Sequencing was performed on CD4+ T cells from PBMCs cultured with a peptide pool, taken before COVID-19 vaccination. Receptors were obtained from a human donor who had a prior SARS-CoV-2 infection.

CDR3 protein: CATSSDSWEGRSYEQYF. The CDR3, as DNA: TGTGCCACCAGCAGTGACAGCTGGGAAGGGAGATCCTACGAGCAGTACTTC. The chain combines TRBV15 with TRBJ2-7; perhaps D is TRBD1 or TRBD2 (5 bases each). The V gene lost 3 bases and the J gene lost 1 base, with 19 bases spanning the gap. The CDR3 is made up of 17 amino acids. In germline, CDR1 is LNHNV, CDR2 YYDKDF (reference sequence).

J is TRBJ1-4 and V is TRBV19, with D possibly being TRBD1 (5 bases). Trimming pared 3 bases from V and 8 bases from J, leaving 16 bases between. Germline CDR1 LNHDA, CDR2 SQIVND (reference sequence). The CDR3 sequence is 15 residues long. The CDR3 loop reads CASSMLGEYGEKLFF. The CDR3 nucleotides read TGTGCCAGTAGTATGCTGGGGGAATACGGCGAAAAACTGTTTTTT. The full variable domain, its missing parts supplied by reference TRBV19 and TRBJ1-4, is DGGITQSPKYLFRKEGQNVTLSCEQNLNHDAMYWYRQDPGQGLRLIYYSQIVNDFQKGDIAEGYSVSREKKESFPLTVTSAQKNPTAFYLCASSMLGEYGEKLFFGSGTQLSVL.

This clone has a single count. V gene TRBV5-8 combines with J gene TRBJ1-1, with D unresolved. CDR3 length: 13 amino acids. The germline gives CDR1 SGHTS, CDR2 YDEGEE. Trimming stripped 2 bases from V and 1 base from J, with 6 bases between. CDR3 region: CASSFHRNTEAFF. DNA for the CDR3: TGTGCCAGCAGCTTTCACAGGAACACTGAAGCTTTCTTT.

This clone was counted a single time. This chain connects TRBV24-1 to TRBJ2-7, with D maybe TRBD1 (6 bases). The CDR3 length is 14 residues. V dropped 4 bases and J dropped 3 bases, with 12 bases sitting between them. Germline values: CDR1 KGHDR, CDR2 SFDVKD. The DNA of the CDR3 is TGTGCCACCAGTGACACAGGGCGCGGCTACGAGCAGTACTTC. Translating gives CATSDTGRGYEQYF.

V usage is TRBV18 and J usage is TRBJ1-3, with TRBD1 identical over 9 bases. This CDR3 contains 16 residues. Germline-derived CDR1 and CDR2 are KGHSH and LQKENI. The V gene end was trimmed by 3 bases and the J gene end by 2 bases; junction bases not matched to a gene: 5. The CDR3 DNA sequence: TGTGCCAGCTCACCGGGACAGGGATCAGCTGGAAACACCATATATTTT. It codes for CASSPGQGSAGNTIYF.

This rearrangement joins TRBV3-1 (or the pseudogene TRBV3-2) to TRBJ2-1, with a tentative D call TRBD1 (5 bases). The CDR3 spans 14 residues. Trimming took off 2 bases at V and 2 bases at J, with 7 bases between the two ends. Germline CDR1 is LGHDT and CDR2 is YNNKEL (reference sequence). Here the CDR3 DNA reads TGTGCCAGCAGCCAAAGGGGTGCCTACAATGAGCAGTTCTTC. Amino acid sequence: CASSQRGAYNEQFF.

The V and J genes are TRBV7-2 and TRBJ2-1, with D perhaps matching TRBD1 (5 bases). CDR1 and CDR2 from the germline V gene are SGHTA and FQGNSA. The CDR3 loop spans 14 amino acids. The V end was cut by 2 bases, the J end by 4 bases, with 9 bases between. The CDR3 protein is CASSLSHRYNEQFF. DNA for the CDR3: TGTGCCAGCAGCTTATCGCACAGGTACAATGAGCAGTTCTTC.

The gene calls are TRBV2 and TRBJ2-7, with 9 bases fitting TRBD1. Germline V gene lookup returns CDR1 SNHLY and CDR2 FYNNEI. The J segment lost 1 base and the V segment lost 7 bases, leaving 5 bases of the junction unmatched. The CDR3 length is 14 residues. The CDR3 nucleotides read TGTGCCAGCATCCGGGACAGGGTGTCCTACGAGCAGTACTTC. Translating gives CASIRDRVSYEQYF.

The rearrangement joins TRBV10-3 to TRBJ2-7, with TRBD2 matching 7 bases. The germline V gene has CDR1 ENHRY and CDR2 SYGVKD. V trimming: 6 bases; J trimming: 4 bases; junction bases outside the gene matches: 9. The CDR3 length is 14 residues. CDR3 nucleotide sequence: TGTGCCATCAGCCCCCGGGACTATCAATACGAGCAGTACTTC. It codes for CAISPRDYQYEQYF.

The chain employs TRBV3-1 (or the pseudogene TRBV3-2) and TRBJ1-3; 11 positions agree with TRBD1. In germline, CDR1 is LGHDT, CDR2 YNNKEL (reference sequence). V dropped 4 bases and J dropped 4; count of bases not matched to a gene: 9. The CDR3 has 17 residues. CDR3 in amino acids: CASSRGQGVVSGNTIYF. The CDR3, as DNA: TGTGCCAGCAGCCGGGGACAGGGGGTTGTTTCGGGAAACACCATATATTTT.

This chain joins TRBV5-1 and TRBJ2-2; D possibly corresponds to TRBD2 (6 bases). This CDR3 region has 14 residues. CDR1 is SGHRS, CDR2 YFSETQ, per germline. With 3 bases removed from V and 5 bases from J, the gap between germline ends came to 11 bases. CDR3 region: CASSWGDRTGELFF. DNA of the CDR3: TGCGCCAGCAGCTGGGGGGACCGGACCGGGGAGCTGTTTTTT.

The genes are TRBV15 and TRBJ1-5; D ambiguous. Between the trimmed V and J ends, which lost 0 bases and 0 bases, there was a span of 6 bases. The CDR3 has 15 residues. CDR1 is LNHNV and CDR2 is YYDKDF in the germline V gene (reference sequence). The DNA for the CDR3 is TGTGCCACCAGCAGAGAAAGGTTTAGCAATCAGCCCCAGCATTTT. Amino acids: CATSRERFSNQPQHF. Combining the CDR3 with reference TRBV15 and TRBJ1-5 gives the whole variable domain DAMVIQNPRYQVTQFGKPVTLSCSQTLNHNVMYWYQQKSSQAPKLLFHYYDKDFNNEADTPDNFQSRRPNTSFCFLDIRSPGLGDTAMYLCATSRERFSNQPQHFGDGTRLSIL.

J is TRBJ2-7 and V is TRBV11-3, with TRBD1 matching 8 bases. J gave up 3 bases and V 4 bases, and 8 bases lay outside the gene matches. The CDR3 extends over 15 amino acids. CDR1 is SGHNT and CDR2 is YENEEA in the germline V gene. The CDR3 here is CASSYGTGAYYEQYF. The CDR3 region has the DNA TGTGCCAGCAGCTATGGGACAGGCGCCTACTACGAGCAGTACTTC.

V and J are TRBV19 and TRBJ2-7; D is ambiguous. The CDR3 sequence is 11 residues long. Germline CDR1 is LNHDA and CDR2 is SQIVND (reference sequence). The V end was cut by 7 bases, the J end by 2 bases, with 6 bases between. The CDR3: CASKPPYEQYF. The DNA for the CDR3 is TGTGCCAGTAAGCCCCCCTACGAGCAGTACTTC. The full variable domain, with the rest looked up from reference TRBV19 and TRBJ2-7, is DGGITQSPKYLFRKEGQNVTLSCEQNLNHDAMYWYRQDPGQGLRLIYYSQIVNDFQKGDIAEGYSVSREKKESFPLTVTSAQKNPTAFYLCASKPPYEQYFGPGTRLTVT.

This chain joins TRBV7-2 and TRBJ2-3; weak D call: TRBD2 (6 bases). Germline CDR1 SGHTA, CDR2 FQGNSA. The CDR3 is 14 residues long. The V end lost 4 bases, the J end lost 2 bases, and 10 bases lay between the germline ends. The CDR3 nucleotides read TGTGCCAGCAGCTCCCGGACTACCACAGATACGCAGTATTTT. Its translation is CASSSRTTTDTQYF.

The chain is built from TRBV3-1 (or the pseudogene TRBV3-2) and TRBJ2-2; D remains ambiguous. The V end was cut by 4 bases, the J end by 4 bases, with 10 bases between. This CDR3 is 14 amino acids long. The germline gives CDR1 LGHDT, CDR2 YNNKEL (reference sequence). The CDR3 bases are TGTGCCAGCAGCCCCGTAGCCGCCACCGGGGAGCTGTTTTTT. It codes for CASSPVAATGELFF.

The chain recombines TRBV10-3 with TRBJ2-7; TRBD2 agrees at 10 bases. Trimming at V came to 10 bases and at J to 2 bases, leaving 20 bases not matched to a gene. The CDR3 consists of 18 residues. Per germline, CDR1 ENHRY and CDR2 SYGVKD. In nucleotides, the CDR3 is TGTGCCACCACTAGCGGTCTAGCGGGGGCTCTCAAAGCCTACGAGCAGTACTTC. Amino acids: CATTSGLAGALKAYEQYF.

V usage is TRBV3-1 (or the pseudogene TRBV3-2) and J usage is TRBJ2-7; perhaps TRBD2 as D (7 bases). Trimming took 3 bases from V and 4 from J, leaving 22 bases between them. The CDR3 contains 17 residues. Germline V CDR1 and CDR2: LGHDT, YNNKEL (reference sequence). The CDR3 is CASSHPGGSHLIYEQYF. The CDR3 coding sequence is TGTGCCAGCAGCCACCCGGGGGGCTCCCACTTGATTTACGAGCAGTACTTC.

The rearrangement uses TRBV11-2 and TRBJ2-7; D uncertain. The V gene lost 5 bases and the J gene lost 2 bases, with 16 bases spanning the gap. There are 15 residues in the CDR3. Germline V lookup: CDR1 SGHAT, CDR2 FQNNGV. The CDR3 is CASSGDILTTYEQYF. The DNA of the CDR3 is TGTGCCAGCAGCGGAGACATATTAACGACCTACGAGCAGTACTTC.

V gene TRBV19 combines with J gene TRBJ1-5; D uncertain. This CDR3 comprises 17 residues. The germline V and J ends were trimmed by 2 bases and 0 bases, with 14 bases remaining between them. Germline V gene lookup returns CDR1 LNHDA and CDR2 SQIVND (reference sequence). The CDR3 is CASSIILWQNSNQPQHF. DNA for the CDR3: TGTGCCAGTAGTATAATCTTATGGCAGAATAGCAATCAGCCCCAGCATTTT.

V and J are TRBV2 and TRBJ1-2; 10 positions match TRBD1. The V segment lost 6 bases and the J segment 8 bases; nucleotides outside the gene matches: 6. CDR3 length: 13 residues. Germline V gives CDR1 SNHLY, CDR2 FYNNEI. The CDR3 loop reads CASRADRGPGYTF. Here the CDR3 DNA reads TGTGCCAGCAGAGCCGACAGGGGGCCAGGCTACACCTTC.

This clone was detected only once. V usage is TRBV10-3 and J usage is TRBJ1-2; tentatively, D is TRBD1 (5 bases). The germline V gene encodes CDR1 ENHRY and CDR2 SYGVKD. Trimming cost V 0 bases and J 6 bases, with 17 bases left between them. This CDR3 is built from 16 residues. CDR3 in amino acids: CAISESELDSKNGYTF. For the CDR3, the DNA is TGTGCCATCAGTGAGTCCGAGCTTGACAGTAAGAATGGCTACACCTTC.

This chain links TRBV2 with TRBJ2-1; the match to TRBD2 covers 7 bases. Trimming removed 6 bases from V and 8 bases from J; junction bases left unmatched: 7. From germline, CDR1 is SNHLY and CDR2 FYNNEI. The CDR3 sequence is 13 residues long. DNA for the CDR3: TGTGCCAGCAGGAGGACTAGGTCAGATGAGCAGTTCTTC. As protein: CASRRTRSDEQFF.

With respect to this clone: One end of the junction varies from germline; a read error may be responsible. The chain uses TRBV7-2 and TRBJ2-3, with a possible D match to TRBD2 (6 bases). Germline V gene lookup returns CDR1 SGHTA and CDR2 FQGNSA. The CDR3 has 14 amino acids. CDR3 sequence: CASRLAASTDTQYF. CDR3 bases: TGTGCCAGCAGATTAGCGGCTAGCACAGATACGCAGTATTTT.

The V call is TRBV9, the J call TRBJ1-2; D is perhaps TRBD1 (6 bases). CDR3 length: 15 amino acids. Germline V lookup: CDR1 SGDLS, CDR2 YYNGEE. V was cut by 0 bases and J by 7 bases, with 16 bases left in between. This CDR3 reads CASSVGTGFHSGYTF. The CDR3 DNA is TGTGCCAGCAGCGTAGGAACAGGGTTTCACTCTGGCTACACCTTC.

The chain links TRBV3-1 (or the pseudogene TRBV3-2) to TRBJ2-4; no clear D. Germline V gene sequence: CDR1 LGHDT, CDR2 YNNKEL (reference sequence). Trimming pared 1 base from V and 9 bases from J, leaving 10 bases between. The CDR3 runs 13 residues. CDR3 nucleotides: TGTGCCAGCAGCCAAGTTTTAGATGGCATTCAGTACTTC. Translating it yields CASSQVLDGIQYF.

The chain uses TRBV11-3 and TRBJ2-2; unclear D gene. Germline V gives CDR1 SGHNT, CDR2 YENEEA. Trimming took off 1 base at V and 0 bases at J, with 6 bases between the two ends. The length of the CDR3 is 15 residues. Written as DNA, the CDR3 is TGTGCCAGCAGCTTAGGCTTTCCGAACACCGGGGAGCTGTTTTTT. Translating it yields CASSLGFPNTGELFF. The full variable domain, in which reference TRBV11-3 and TRBJ2-2 provide the parts outside the CDR3, is EAGVVQSPRYKIIEKKQPVAFWCNPISGHNTLYWYLQNLGQGPELLIRYENEEAVDDSQLPKDRFSAERLKGVDSTLKIQPAELGDSAVYLCASSLGFPNTGELFFGEGSRLTVL.